Detailed here is one T cell receptor (beta chain). This entry is derived from a study of CD8 T cells in Susac syndrome. Roughly 0.45 to 1 ug RNA was reverse transcribed with random hexamers. TCRdb processed the immunoSEQ multiplex PCR reads anew with MiXCR; each CDR3 protein has one entry. Of hundreds of thousands of distinct CDR3 sequences in the sample, more than 85% were seen once. The CDR3 spans 16 residues. Unmatched junction bases numbered 5, after V lost 4 bases and J lost 3 bases. Germline V gene data show CDR1 as LGHNA and CDR2 as YSLEER. Sequences were obtained from CD8+ T cells from PBMCs. The chain joins TRBV4-3 to TRBJ2-7, with TRBD2 matching 14 bases. The sequence derives from a human donor with multiple sclerosis. This CDR3 reads CASSLGLAGEDYEQYF. The CDR3 coding sequence is TGCGCCAGCAGCCTGGGACTAGCGGGAGAAGACTACGAGCAGTACTTC.